These 26 T cell receptor beta chains share one sample of origin, sequenced in a study of T cell repertoires in cytomegalovirus infection (dated by TCRdb to the late 2010s). Sequencing instrument: Illumina HiSeq 1500. TCRdb applied fastp at Q25 and MiXCR to the public reads, then kept only in-frame beta chains. Identical CDR3 proteins give one entry, which carries the most common genes and DNA. The sample profile shows 490,000 or so distinct CDR3 sequences; approximately 11% of them were found once. About a tenth of the sample is in the top ten clones. Sequenced material: PBMCs. These receptors were obtained from a human donor in good health (CMV status not recorded). Some clones in this sample may be carry-over from other donors' samples.

This clonotype was counted many times. The genes are TRBV7-2 and TRBJ1-2, with 12 nucleotides matching TRBD1. The trim removed 1 base at V and 3 bases at J, leaving 6 bases unmatched. The CDR3 runs to 17 residues. CDR1 is SGHTA, CDR2 FQGNSA, per germline. The CDR3: CASSLGGTGGDHYGYTF. The CDR3 nucleotides read TGTGCCAGCAGCTTAGGGGGGACAGGGGGCGATCACTATGGCTACACCTTC.

The chain recombines TRBV19 with TRBJ1-3; D is perhaps TRBD1 (5 bases). Germline CDR1 reads LNHDA; CDR2 reads SQIVND (reference sequence). This CDR3 has 14 residues. Trimming took off 7 bases at V and 0 bases at J, with 10 bases between the two ends. CDR3 coding DNA: TGTGCCAGTACTCCAGGGAGCTCTGGAAACACCATATATTTT. Protein product: CASTPGSSGNTIYF.

This clonotype was counted a few times. The V and J genes are TRBV13 and TRBJ2-7; TRBD1 agrees at 9 bases. Germline values: CDR1 PRHDT, CDR2 FYEKMQ (reference sequence). V was pared by 8 bases and J by 5 bases, with 7 bases of the junction left unmatched. The CDR3 contains 13 residues. The CDR3 DNA is TGTGCCAGCCAGGACAGGGGCGAGAACGAGCAGTACTTC. Amino acids: CASQDRGENEQYF.

There are many counts of this clonotype. This chain connects TRBV10-3 to TRBJ1-6; weak D call: TRBD1 (5 bases). Germline V gives CDR1 ENHRY, CDR2 SYGVKD. The germline V and J ends were trimmed by 0 bases and 4 bases, with 10 bases remaining between them. The CDR3 extends over 16 amino acids. CDR3 nucleotide sequence: TGTGCCATCAGTGAGTCGATGGGGGGATATAATTCACCCCTCCACTTT. Protein product: CAISESMGGYNSPLHF.

This clonotype was seen at least ten times. The chain is built from TRBV7-8 and TRBJ2-2, with 8 positions matching TRBD1. The CDR3 is 16 residues long. The junction had 8 bases not matched to a gene; V was cut back by 4 bases and J by 4 bases. From germline, CDR1 is SGHVS and CDR2 FQNEAQ. The CDR3, as DNA: TGTGCCAGCAGCTCCCCAGGGGGCCGGGCCACCGGGGAGCTGTTTTTT. Amino acids: CASSSPGGRATGELFF.

The table lists this clonotype with many counts. The rearrangement joins TRBV28 to TRBJ1-2; TRBD1 matches 8 bases. Per the germline V gene, CDR1 is MDHEN and CDR2 is SYDVKM. The CDR3 has 13 residues. V lost 9 bases, J lost 4 bases, and 7 bases stayed unmatched. The CDR3 is CASTLGQGYGYTF. DNA of the CDR3: TGTGCCAGTACCCTCGGACAGGGCTATGGCTACACCTTC.

In its sample, this clonotype was seen many times. V and J are TRBV6-5 and TRBJ1-6, with a weak D call TRBD1 (5 bases). CDR1 is MNHEY and CDR2 is SVGAGI in the germline V gene. The CDR3 sequence is 17 residues long. V was trimmed by 0 bases and J by 0 bases, leaving 9 bases between them. CDR3 protein: CASSYSQGSSYNSPLHF. DNA of the CDR3: TGTGCCAGCAGTTACTCGCAGGGTAGCTCCTATAATTCACCCCTCCACTTT.

This clonotype came up a few times. This sequence joins TRBV20-1 and TRBJ2-3; TRBD1 matches at 8 bases. The trim removed 6 bases at V and 2 bases at J, leaving 13 bases unmatched. CDR1 and CDR2 (germline): DFQATT, SNEGSKA (reference sequence). The CDR3 consists of 16 residues. The CDR3 loop reads CSALKRSGGPTDTQYF. In DNA form, the CDR3 reads TGCAGTGCCCTAAAGAGATCAGGGGGCCCCACAGATACGCAGTATTTT.

This clonotype has at least ten counts. J is TRBJ1-1 and V is TRBV11-3; a weak D match, TRBD1 (6 bases). Germline V gene sequence: CDR1 SGHNT, CDR2 YENEEA. V lost 5 bases and J 5 bases, leaving 15 bases between the germline ends. The CDR3 totals 14 residues. The CDR3 region is CASSPEGQTTEAFF. As DNA, the CDR3 is TGTGCCAGCAGCCCCGAAGGACAGACGACTGAAGCTTTCTTT.

There are many counts of this clonotype. The CDR3 DNA reads TGTGCCATCAGTGAAGGGGTCCAAGAGACCCAGTACTTC. Translated: CAISEGVQETQYF. This chain uses TRBV10-3 with TRBJ2-5; TRBD1 is a possible D gene (5 bases). Between the trimmed V and J ends, which lost 3 bases and 1 base, there was a span of 6 bases. Germline V gene lookup returns CDR1 ENHRY and CDR2 SYGVKD. This CDR3 spans 13 amino acids.

This clonotype was detected ten times or more. The chain links TRBV7-9 to TRBJ2-6; no definite D call. The CDR3 covers 13 residues. V lost 11 bases and J 3 bases, leaving 11 bases between the germline ends. CDR1 is SEHNR, CDR2 FQNEAQ, per germline (reference sequence). This CDR3 is CACPLSGANVLTF. CDR3 DNA: TGTGCCTGCCCCCTTAGTGGGGCCAACGTCCTGACTTTC.

This clonotype was seen only a few times. This rearrangement joins TRBV6-8 to TRBJ1-1; possibly TRBD1 for D (6 bases). The CDR3 is 15 residues long. The germline V gene has CDR1 MNHGY and CDR2 SAAAGT. V lost 4 bases to trimming and J lost 4 bases, with 16 bases between them. CDR3 in DNA: TGTGCCAGCAGTTCCCGCGGGGGGCAGCGCACTGAAGCTTTCTTT. Translating gives CASSSRGGQRTEAFF.

This clonotype was detected a few times. The chain couples TRBV12-3 or TRBV12-4 to TRBJ1-1; D is unresolved. The CDR3 contains 11 residues. Deletions cut 4 bases from V and 9 bases from J, with 9 bases between. The CDR3 reads CASSSLIQAFF. CDR3 coding DNA: TGTGCCAGCAGTTCTCTTATTCAAGCTTTCTTT.

This rearrangement joins TRBV5-1 to TRBJ1-1; no clear D. Trimming took 2 bases from V and 4 from J, leaving 15 bases between them. The germline V gene has CDR1 SGHRS and CDR2 YFSETQ. The CDR3 has 15 amino acids. The CDR3: CASSLGPMATTEAFF. DNA of the CDR3: TGCGCCAGCAGCTTAGGGCCGATGGCTACCACTGAAGCTTTCTTT.

Many counts were recorded for this clonotype. The J gene is TRBJ2-5, the V gene TRBV19; perhaps D is TRBD1 or TRBD2 (6 bases each). In germline, CDR1 is LNHDA, CDR2 SQIVND (reference sequence). The CDR3 has 15 amino acids. V dropped 3 bases and J dropped 5 bases, with 16 bases sitting between them. DNA of the CDR3: TGTGCCAGTAGTATGAGGTCCGGGGGCGCGGAGACCCAGTACTTC. Translation: CASSMRSGGAETQYF.

Many counts were recorded for this clonotype. The rearrangement uses TRBV20-1 and TRBJ2-7; TRBD2 aligns across 12 bases. The CDR3 totals 15 residues. CDR1 DFQATT and CDR2 SNEGSKA come from the germline V gene (reference sequence). V dropped 5 bases and J dropped 1; count of bases not matched to a gene: 6. CDR3 protein: CSAQPGTSGSYEQYF. The CDR3 DNA reads TGCAGTGCTCAACCCGGGACTAGCGGGTCCTACGAGCAGTACTTC.

This clonotype was counted only a few times. The chain is built from TRBV20-1 and TRBJ1-1; 7 nucleotides line up with TRBD1. In germline, CDR1 is DFQATT, CDR2 SNEGSKA (reference sequence). Germline trimming cut 5 bases from V and 7 bases from J; bases unmatched to any gene: 10. CDR3 length: 13 amino acids. CDR3 loop: CSASRGRDSEAFF. CDR3 nucleotide sequence: TGCAGTGCTTCGAGGGGAAGGGACAGTGAAGCTTTCTTT.

This clonotype was detected ten times or more. The chain is built from TRBV27 and TRBJ2-1, with 8 bases aligning to TRBD2. J lost 7 bases, V lost 0 bases, and 11 bases had no gene match. The germline V gene encodes CDR1 MNHEY and CDR2 SMNVEV (reference sequence). This CDR3 region has 17 residues. CDR3 nucleotides: TGTGCCAGCAGTTTATCATTCAAGCGGGAGAAGAGGAATGAGCAGTTCTTC. Its protein product is CASSLSFKREKRNEQFF.

The sample holds a few counts of this clonotype. The chain employs TRBV28 and TRBJ2-1, with TRBD2 matching 11 bases. The CDR3 covers 16 residues. The V gene end was trimmed by 5 bases and the J gene end by 2 bases; junction bases not matched to a gene: 5. Germline V lookup: CDR1 MDHEN, CDR2 SYDVKM. The CDR3 here is CASSPTTSGAYNEQFF. In DNA form, the CDR3 reads TGTGCCAGCAGTCCCACGACTAGCGGGGCCTACAATGAGCAGTTCTTC.

This clonotype was seen many times. The chain links TRBV14 to TRBJ2-1; 9 bases agree with TRBD1. CDR3 length: 16 amino acids. J gave up 3 bases and V 1 base, and 4 bases lay outside the gene matches. Germline V CDR1 and CDR2: SGHDN, FVKESK. The CDR3: CASSQAGTGIYNEQFF. CDR3 bases: TGTGCCAGCAGCCAAGCCGGGACAGGGATCTACAATGAGCAGTTCTTC.

This clonotype was seen ten or more times. V is TRBV2 and J is TRBJ2-1; the D gene could be TRBD1 or TRBD2 (6 bases each). Germline V gene lookup returns CDR1 SNHLY and CDR2 FYNNEI. This CDR3 is 14 amino acids long. Trimming pared 5 bases from V and 8 bases from J, leaving 16 bases between. The CDR3 is CASSFGGPLDEQFF. In DNA form, the CDR3 reads TGTGCCAGCAGTTTCGGGGGCCCCCTTGATGAGCAGTTCTTC.

This clonotype was observed a few times. V and J are TRBV28 and TRBJ2-2; 7 positions agree with TRBD2. Losses at the gene ends were 4 bases for V and 4 bases for J; bases not matched to a gene: 9. CDR3 size: 16 residues. Germline CDR1 and CDR2: MDHEN and SYDVKM. The CDR3 is CASSSWGGRATGELFF. The CDR3 nucleotides read TGTGCCAGCAGTTCCTGGGGGGGGAGAGCCACCGGGGAGCTGTTTTTT. The complete variable domain, with remaining parts taken from reference TRBV28 and TRBJ2-2, reads DVKVTQSSRYLVKRTGEKVFLECVQDMDHENMFWYRQDPGLGLRLIYFSYDVKMKEKGDIPEGYSVSREKKERFSLILESASTNQTSMYLCASSSWGGRATGELFFGEGSRLTVL.

This clonotype was seen ten or more times. DNA of the CDR3: TGTGCCAGCAGTTATCAACCCGCAACTAATGAAAAACTGTTTTTT. Translation gives CASSYQPATNEKLFF. This chain uses TRBV6-5 with TRBJ1-4; D remains ambiguous. Germline CDR1 is MNHEY and CDR2 is SVGAGI. With 3 bases removed from V and 0 bases from J, the gap between germline ends came to 8 bases. The CDR3 spans 15 residues.

There are many counts of this clonotype. This chain uses TRBV7-8 with TRBJ2-1; the match to TRBD2 covers 11 bases. V gave up 1 base and J gave up 8 bases; unmatched junction bases: 7. The germline V gene encodes CDR1 SGHVS and CDR2 FQNEAQ. CDR3 length: 16 amino acids. In DNA form, the CDR3 reads TGTGCCAGCAGCTTAGGGTCACTAGCGGGAGTCCATGAGCAGTTCTTC. This gives the protein CASSLGSLAGVHEQFF.

This clonotype has just a few counts. V and J are TRBV29-1 and TRBJ2-1; 8 bases fit TRBD1. The junction had 7 bases not matched to a gene; V was cut back by 3 bases and J by 6 bases. This CDR3 region has 14 residues. The germline gives CDR1 SQVTM, CDR2 ANQGSEA. As DNA, the CDR3 is TGCAGCGTTGACCCAGGGGGCGCGGGCAATGAGCAGTTCTTC. It encodes CSVDPGGAGNEQFF.

This clonotype was recorded many times. The chain recombines TRBV19 with TRBJ2-1; 8 bases align to TRBD1. Trimming removed 7 bases from V and 9 bases from J; junction bases left unmatched: 11. The CDR3 has 14 amino acids. Germline V gene lookup returns CDR1 LNHDA and CDR2 SQIVND (reference sequence). The CDR3 DNA follows: TGTGCCAGTAAGTCCCAGGGGGCGAACGGTGAGCAGTTCTTC. Its protein is CASKSQGANGEQFF.